This section outlines one T cell receptor beta chain sequence together with its context. No antigen is known for it. Per-base qualities were not stored, and no clone one base away is much larger. This record belongs to a study of T cells in Graves' hyperthyroidism and ophthalmopathy (dated by TCRdb to between 2018 and 2021). As for the study more broadly: To identify distinguishing TCR V-J signatures, a discovery cohort of around 100 patients was used, comprising under 45 with Graves' ophthalmopathy and around 57 with stable Graves' hyperthyroidism. Prospective prediction of ophthalmopathy was tested in an independent validation cohort consisting of 18 to 20 hyperthyroidism patients and some 16 patients who later progressed to ophthalmopathy. The approximately 100 discovery patients were randomly split 7:3 into training and test sets. The study also compared thyroid tissue and blood T-cell repertoires from more than 5 Graves' hyperthyroidism patients. Following sampling, methimazole starting at 30 mg daily was given to hyperthyroidism patients, and high-dose intravenous methylprednisolone was given to ophthalmopathy patients. TCR Vbeta CDR3 sequencing of 130 to 150 peripheral blood samples (43 ophthalmopathy, roughly 74 hyperthyroidism and 17 progressor patients) is reported in the paper. The paper as a whole reports these results and caveats: No statistical method was used to set the sample size in advance, and investigators knew the group allocation. In validation, the model predicted progression to ophthalmopathy a median of 6.5 months before onset, with about 64% sensitivity and 72.22% specificity. A 13 V-J signature model separated ophthalmopathy from stable hyperthyroidism, with approximately 87% sensitivity and 81.08% specificity in cross-validation and 80%/75% in testing. Blood samples also contained most of the expanded thyroid clonotypes (frequency above 0.001), which suggests that blood repertoires may reflect thyroid immune responses.

Patients with uncontrolled infections, other autoimmune diseases, pregnancy or lactation were excluded. Diagnoses were based on clinical symptoms, serum thyroxine and TRAb, thyroid ultrasound and orbital computed tomography. Total RNA was extracted using Trizol reagent, and RNA quality was assessed on an Agilent 2100 Bioanalyzer. The CDR3 sequence holds 15 residues, the cysteine and phenylalanine included. Just the 45-base CDR3 DNA is kept, in frame starting at base 1. V drops 5 bases and J drops 4 bases, leaving 15 bases in between. CDR1 SGHTA and CDR2 FQGNSA were looked up in the germline V gene. Amplification of TCR beta CDR3 regions was carried out from RNA transcripts. For the first round of RT-PCR on the TCR CDR3, the HTBI primer set was used together with the Qiagen OneStep RT-PCR kit. Libraries were constructed in a second round of multiplex PCR, after which size selection and purification were carried out. Sequencing of the libraries was done on an Illumina HiSeq2000 using paired-end 100 bp reads. The original pipeline was this. SOAPnuke was used to process the raw data, throwing out any read that contained adapters or uncalled bases, had a mean Phred below 15, or lacked an exact constant-primer or identifier match. High-quality paired reads were merged with COPE v1.2.5, and unique nucleotide sequences were defined as clonotypes. MiTCR v1.1 was used to align the clonotypes against IMGT TRBV, TRBD and TRBJ reference segments. The analysis included only V-J combinations with a frequency above 0.0001, which together covered approximately 99% of the repertoires. The TCS score was defined as F50 (clonal expansion) divided by E x V (chaos), with BLOSUM62-based TCRdist calculated between CDR3 peptides within each V-J. Welch's t-statistics and random forest reduced fewer than 600 V-J features to roughly 13, which were used in a naive Bayes classifier (R e1071). Thyroid-blood repertoire similarity was quantified with the Morisita-Horn index. TCRdb itself trimmed the public reads at Q25 with fastp, ran MiXCR and retained productive beta chains. All rows with the same CDR3 protein become a single entry with the most common DNA and genes. TCRdb's processing, not the study's, gives the V and J calls here. Across this sample there are about 500,000 distinct CDR3 sequences, with approximately 49% seen only once. The ten top clones hold about 43% of the sample.

The rearranged chain carries TRBV7-2 and TRBJ1-5; TRBD1 is possibly the D segment (6 matching bases). The material sequenced was peripheral blood or thyroid tissue (not recorded which). The TCR comes from an adult woman with Graves' disease, either hyperthyroidism or ophthalmopathy (not recorded which). CDR3 loop: CASSPPGTQNQPQHF. DNA sequence: TGTGCCAGCAGCCCCCCAGGGACACAAAATCAGCCCCAGCATTTT.